One sample yielded the 18 T cell receptor beta chains listed below, sequenced in a study of blood T cell repertoires in COVID-19. TCRdb keeps only in-frame clones here, not all; method: immunoSEQ multiplex PCR. The sample includes some 210,000 clones, roughly 87% seen only once; the top ten take around a tenth. Material for sequencing was PBMCs or T cells enriched from blood (not recorded which). These receptors were collected from a man aged 18 to 29 with acute COVID-19.

This chain connects TRBV28 to TRBJ2-1; 8 nucleotides agree with TRBD2. The CDR3 sequence is 22 residues long. J was trimmed by 1 base and V by 8 bases; bases with no gene match: 28. Germline V gene data show CDR1 as MDHEN and CDR2 as SYDVKM. CDR3 sequence: CASPPGQGGKSGSGGSYNEQFF. The CDR3 bases are TGTGCCAGCCCCCCGGGGCAGGGAGGTAAAAGCGGGAGTGGGGGTTCCTACAATGAGCAGTTCTTC.

This clone came up many times. The gene calls are TRBV28 and TRBJ2-7, with 8 positions matching TRBD1. The CDR3 is 14 residues long. Per germline, CDR1 MDHEN and CDR2 SYDVKM. V was clipped by 6 bases and J by 4 bases; unmatched bases: 8. The CDR3 is CASSPAGGRYEQYF. CDR3 in DNA: TGTGCCAGCAGCCCCGCAGGGGGCAGGTACGAGCAGTACTTC.

This clone came up a few times. The rearrangement joins TRBV6-4 to TRBJ2-5; 7 nucleotides line up with TRBD1. This CDR3 has 13 amino acids. V gave up 6 bases and J gave up 2 bases; unmatched junction bases: 3. Germline V gives CDR1 MRHNA, CDR2 SNTAGT. This CDR3 reads CASSRGQQETQYF. CDR3 bases: TGTGCCAGCAGCCGGGGACAGCAAGAGACCCAGTACTTC.

This rearrangement joins TRBV30 to TRBJ1-6; TRBD1 matches 8 bases. J gave up 7 bases and V 1 base, and 6 bases lay outside the gene matches. This CDR3 contains 15 residues. Per the germline V gene, CDR1 is GTSNPN and CDR2 is SVGIG (reference sequence). DNA of the CDR3: TGTGCCTGGAGTGCCCTGGACAGGGAGAATTCACCCCTCCACTTT. Its protein product is CAWSALDRENSPLHF.

The chain employs TRBV6-5 and TRBJ1-2; D may be TRBD1 (6 bases). Germline V lookup: CDR1 MNHEY, CDR2 SVGAGI. The CDR3 sequence is 11 residues long. V dropped 6 bases and J dropped 8 bases, with 10 bases sitting between them. CDR3 protein: CASSQGNGYTF. DNA of the CDR3: TGTGCCAGCAGCCAGGGGAACGGCTACACCTTC.

The CDR3 loop reads CSVMIKRNEKLFF. In DNA form, the CDR3 reads TGCAGCGTAATGATCAAACGGAATGAAAAACTGTTTTTT. The V and J genes are TRBV29-1 and TRBJ1-4; unclear D gene. The V and J ends lost 6 bases and 5 bases respectively, with 13 bases between them. Germline assignment: CDR1 SQVTM and CDR2 ANQGSEA. The CDR3 has 13 residues.

CDR3 sequence: CASSTDRWRESTDTQYF. CDR3 DNA sequence: TGTGCCAGCAGTACAGATCGGTGGCGGGAGAGCACAGATACGCAGTATTTT. V is TRBV7-9 and J is TRBJ2-3, with 7 bases fitting TRBD2. Germline CDR1 reads SEHNR; CDR2 reads FQNEAQ (reference sequence). The CDR3 has 17 amino acids. J was trimmed by 0 bases and V by 6 bases; bases with no gene match: 12. The variable domain in full, completed from reference TRBV7-9 and TRBJ2-3, reads DTGVSQNPRHKITKRGQNVTFRCDPISEHNRLYWYRQTLGQGPEFLTYFQNEAQLEKSRLLSDRFSAERPKGSFSTLEIQRTEQGDSAMYLCASSTDRWRESTDTQYFGPGTRLTVL.

The V call is TRBV2, the J call TRBJ2-2; 8 positions match TRBD1. The trim removed 2 bases at V and 2 bases at J, leaving 7 bases unmatched. Germline loops: CDR1 SNHLY, CDR2 FYNNEI. The CDR3 contains 17 residues. The CDR3 sequence: CASSEPDRGHNTGELFF. As DNA, the CDR3 is TGTGCCAGCAGTGAACCCGACAGGGGTCATAACACCGGGGAGCTGTTTTTT.

The chain links TRBV20-1 to TRBJ1-2; possible D gene TRBD1, 6 bases. CDR3 length: 11 residues. V lost 4 bases, J lost 4 bases, and 7 bases lay in between. Germline lookup yields CDR1 DFQATT and CDR2 SNEGSKA (reference sequence). CDR3 in amino acids: CSAIRGYGYTF. The CDR3 nucleotides read TGCAGTGCTATCAGGGGCTATGGCTACACCTTC.

This chain links TRBV6-2 or TRBV6-3 with TRBJ1-5, with TRBD1 matching 11 bases. The trim removed 5 bases at V and 6 bases at J, leaving 9 bases unmatched. Per germline, CDR1 MNHEY and CDR2 SVGEGT. This CDR3 has 16 amino acids. The CDR3 spells CASSPQDRGQSQPQHF. CDR3 DNA sequence: TGTGCCAGCAGTCCGCAGGACAGGGGGCAGAGTCAGCCCCAGCATTTT.

The rearrangement joins TRBV7-3 to TRBJ1-1; D call uncertain. V lost 6 bases, J lost 1 base, and 12 bases lay in between. The CDR3 runs 14 residues. Germline V CDR1 and CDR2: SGHTA, FQGTGA. Here the CDR3 DNA reads TGTGCCAGCAGTCTATACGGGGAGAACACTGAAGCTTTCTTT. Protein product: CASSLYGENTEAFF.

The V gene is TRBV1, the J gene TRBJ1-2. TRBV1 is listed as a pseudogene. This CDR3 spans 13 amino acids. The CDR3 reads CTSSLRITYGYTF. CDR3 sequence (DNA): TGCACCAGCAGCTTGAGAATTACCTATGGCTACACCTTC.

In this sample, this clone turned up once. The chain is built from TRBV27 and TRBJ2-5; 9 bases are a match to TRBD2. V dropped 7 bases and J dropped 2; count of bases not matched to a gene: 8. CDR1 MNHEY and CDR2 SMNVEV come from the germline V gene (reference sequence). This CDR3 is built from 15 residues. CDR3 bases: TGTGCCAGCAAGCCTAGCGGGACCTCTCAAGAGACCCAGTACTTC. It translates to CASKPSGTSQETQYF.

The gene calls are TRBV21-1 and TRBJ2-1; the table gives TRBD1 as D, unverified against the DNA. TRBV21-1 represents a pseudogene. CDR3 length equals 14 residues. CDR3 protein: CARMDRALYNEQFF. Here the CDR3 DNA reads TGTGCCAGAATGGACAGGGCGCTCTACAATGAGCAGTTCTTC.

This sequence joins TRBV4-1 and TRBJ1-1, with D perhaps matching TRBD1 (5 bases). Germline V lookup: CDR1 MGHRA, CDR2 YSYEKL. The length of the CDR3 is 15 residues. V lost 0 bases and J 3 bases, leaving 11 bases between the germline ends. The CDR3, as DNA: TGCGCCAGCAGCCAAGAAGGACAACGATACACTGAAGCTTTCTTT. Protein product: CASSQEGQRYTEAFF.

The gene calls are TRBV25-1 and TRBJ1-4; no clear D gene. This CDR3 contains 13 residues. The V end lost 5 bases, the J end lost 0 bases, and 4 bases lay between the germline ends. Germline CDR1 is MGHDK and CDR2 is SYGVNS. The CDR3, as DNA: TGTGCCAGCAGTATTACAACTAATGAAAAACTGTTTTTT. Amino acid sequence: CASSITTNEKLFF.

V gene TRBV6-5 combines with J gene TRBJ1-5; 8 bases are a match to TRBD1. V was clipped by 0 bases and J by 8 bases; unmatched bases: 6. The germline gives CDR1 MNHEY, CDR2 SVGAGI. The CDR3 is made up of 15 amino acids. The CDR3 DNA follows: TGTGCCAGCAGTTACTCCTCAGGGGGCGGAGAGCCCCAGCATTTT. Translated: CASSYSSGGGEPQHF.

The gene calls are TRBV29-1 and TRBJ2-7; 10 nucleotides agree with TRBD1. The germline V gene encodes CDR1 SQVTM and CDR2 ANQGSEA. After removal of 6 bases from V and 4 bases from J, the junction contained 6 bases not matched to a gene. The CDR3 runs to 13 residues. The CDR3 is CSVDPGQGYEQYF. The DNA of the CDR3 is TGCAGCGTCGACCCGGGACAGGGGTACGAGCAGTACTTC.